The sequence of this TCR beta chain was determined in a study of blood T cell repertoires in COVID-19. Original data processing: Amplification from reference gene primers served as the basis for estimated nucleated cell counts. Some clones are missing from TCRdb's copy, which holds only in-frame ones; the method was immunoSEQ multiplex PCR. The V and J calls and the clone size are those of that table, but D and trimming were determined from the DNA. The repertoire holds about 370,000 clones, with under 90% as singletons. This TCR was sampled from a woman aged 25 to 39 who had recovered from COVID-19. Sequencing was carried out using PBMCs or T cells enriched from blood (not recorded which).

The CDR3 loop reads CASSLELAGANIQYF. In nucleotides, the CDR3 is TGTGCCAGCAGCTTGGAGCTAGCGGGAGCCAACATTCAGTACTTC. The chain uses TRBV5-4 and TRBJ2-4; 10 positions agree with TRBD2. V was clipped by 0 bases and J by 7 bases; unmatched bases: 4. The CDR3 is 15 amino acids. Germline values: CDR1 SGHNT, CDR2 YYREEE (reference sequence).